This T cell receptor beta chain was documented in a study of cytomegalovirus exposure and HLA in healthy donors. Background on the study: The approximately 110 validation repertoires used a platform that matched the one used for the 550 to 800 first-cohort repertoires, as a later analysis reported.

Measured with immunoSEQ multiplex PCR; TCRdb has only the in-frame clones, and not every one. Here the sample spans roughly 230,000 clones, 90% being singletons. This CDR3 comprises 18 residues. The germline CDR1 and CDR2 sequences are SGHDT and YYEEEE. With V trimmed by 3 bases and J by 1 base, 5 bases remained unmatched. The source material was PBMCs. The origin of this receptor is a woman aged 25 to 45 in good health and CMV-seronegative. The V call is TRBV5-6, the J call TRBJ2-1; 15 positions match TRBD2. The CDR3 DNA follows: TGTGCCAGCAGCTCAAGGACTAGCGGGAGGGCGTCCTACAATGAGCAGTTCTTC. Its translation: CASSSRTSGRASYNEQFF.